This T cell receptor beta chain was sequenced in a study of T-cell memory formation after mild COVID-19. Via MiXCR, TCRdb re-called the 5' RACE reads, giving one row per CDR3 protein. The sample contains roughly 620,000 distinct CDR3 sequences, under 20% of which appear only once. Per the germline V gene, CDR1 is LGHNA and CDR2 is YSLEER. The CDR3 extends over 14 amino acids. V lost 1 base and J lost 4, with 10 bases in between. The chain couples TRBV4-3 to TRBJ1-1; D remains ambiguous. The sequenced sample consisted of PBMCs or a T cell subset sorted from them (not recorded which). The TCR originated in an adult woman who had mild COVID-19 (a few samples of this study predate the infection). Cell type and time point are not known. The CDR3 is CASSQGASGTEAFF. CDR3 in DNA: TGCGCCAGCAGCCAAGGGGCCTCCGGCACTGAAGCTTTCTTT.